The rows below give T cell receptor beta chains drawn from one sample of a study of cytomegalovirus exposure and HLA in healthy donors. Profiling relied on immunoSEQ multiplex PCR, and the TCRdb table lists in-frame clones only, not all of them. Its clone listing holds 70,000 or so clones. The specimen sequenced was PBMCs. These receptors all stem from a boy aged 5-17 years in good health and CMV-seronegative. The CDR3 runs from the conserved cysteine through the conserved F or W. The order of the fields is V gene, J gene, D gene, CDR3 protein, CDR3 DNA. A D gene is named only where the DNA matches it firmly.

TRBV5-1,TRBJ1-2,.,CASSFTEDYGYTF,TGCGCCAGCAGCTTCACAGAAGACTATGGCTACACCTTC
TRBV27,TRBJ2-7,TRBD2,CASRPFTREGYEQYF,TGTGCCAGCCGTCCGTTTACGCGGGAGGGCTACGAGCAGTACTTC
TRBV28,TRBJ1-1,TRBD1,CASSFPGGTEAFF,TGTGCCAGCAGTTTCCCAGGGGGCACTGAAGCTTTCTTT
TRBV4-3,TRBJ1-2,.,CASSQVGQNYGYTF,TGCGCCAGCAGCCAAGTTGGTCAGAACTATGGCTACACCTTC
TRBV5-4,TRBJ2-5,TRBD2,CASSLAGGETQYF,TGTGCCAGCAGCTTGGCGGGAGGGGAGACCCAGTACTTC
TRBV7-2,TRBJ2-7,.,CASSPRGPPGVQYF,TGTGCCAGCAGCCCAAGAGGTCCCCCGGGGGTGCAGTACTTC
TRBV6-1,TRBJ1-2,TRBD1,CASSPLGQGAAGYTF,TGTGCCAGCAGTCCACTCGGACAGGGGGCGGCAGGCTACACCTTC
TRBV4-1,TRBJ2-5,TRBD2,CASSQGTSAQETQYF,TGCGCCAGCAGCCAAGGGACTAGCGCCCAAGAGACCCAGTACTTC
TRBV2,TRBJ1-2,.,CASSEDNDGYTF,TGTGCCAGCAGTGAAGATAATGATGGCTACACCTTC
TRBV6-1,TRBJ1-5,TRBD1,CASSEAGQGLQPQHF,TGTGCCAGCAGTGAAGCCGGACAGGGGCTCCAGCCCCAGCATTTT
TRBV5-6,TRBJ1-2,.,CASSRQWDGYTF,TGTGCCAGCAGCCGACAGTGGGATGGCTACACCTTC
TRBV27,TRBJ1-2,TRBD1,CASSPRPGTGSIGYTF,TGTGCCAGCAGTCCTCGCCCCGGGACAGGGTCTATCGGCTACACCTTC
TRBV4-1,TRBJ2-7,.,CASSQAGRGEQYF,TGCGCCAGCAGCCAAGCTGGCAGGGGCGAGCAGTACTTC
TRBV19,TRBJ1-5,TRBD1,CASSIGQGFNQPQHF,TGTGCCAGTAGTATAGGACAGGGTTTCAATCAGCCCCAGCATTTT
TRBV19,TRBJ1-5,.,CASSMEHQSDQPQHF,TGTGCCAGTAGTATGGAGCACCAAAGTGATCAGCCCCAGCATTTT
TRBV20-1,TRBJ2-5,.,CSAREEETQYF,TGCAGTGCTAGAGAGGAGGAGACCCAGTACTTC
TRBV4-3,TRBJ2-1,.,CASSHRTESSYNEQFF,TGCGCCAGCAGCCATCGGACAGAGAGCTCCTACAATGAGCAGTTCTTC
TRBV11-1,TRBJ2-7,.,CASSSTGTPPYEQYF,TGTGCCAGCAGCTCAACCGGGACTCCTCCCTACGAGCAGTACTTC
TRBV27,TRBJ1-2,.,CASSLRQGSGYTF,TGTGCCAGCAGTTTAAGGCAGGGGAGTGGCTACACCTTC
TRBV5-4,TRBJ2-7,TRBD2,CASSLSAGSAYEQYF,TGTGCCAGCAGCCTTTCAGCGGGAAGCGCCTACGAGCAGTACTTC
TRBV30,TRBJ2-7,TRBD1,CAWRGTGAYEQYF,TGTGCCTGGAGGGGGACAGGGGCTTACGAGCAGTACTTC
TRBV6-6,TRBJ1-2,.,CASSYQGTYGYTF,TGTGCCAGCAGTTACCAGGGCACCTATGGCTACACCTTC
TRBV5-1,TRBJ2-3,TRBD2,CASSTGLAGDTQYF,TGCGCCAGCAGCACCGGCCTAGCGGGTGATACGCAGTATTTT
TRBV11-2,TRBJ1-1,.,CASSFPPGSAEAFF,TGTGCCAGCAGCTTCCCCCCAGGGTCTGCTGAAGCTTTCTTT
TRBV4-1,TRBJ2-7,TRBD2,CASSLAGGEQYF,TGTGCCAGCAGCTTAGCGGGAGGCGAGCAGTACTTC
TRBV6-5,TRBJ2-1,TRBD1,CASSYGDSPSNEQFF,TGTGCCAGCAGTTACGGGGACAGTCCAAGCAATGAGCAGTTCTTC
TRBV13,TRBJ1-2,.,CASSQRDAATF,TGTGCCAGCAGCCAACGGGATGCTGCCACCTTC
TRBV15,TRBJ2-1,.,CATSRDIAVQDNEQFF,TGTGCCACCAGCAGGGATATAGCGGTACAAGACAATGAGCAGTTCTTC
TRBV5-1,TRBJ2-1,.,CASSQGGRGGAEEQFF,TGCGCCAGCAGCCAAGGGGGTAGGGGGGGGGCGGAGGAGCAGTTCTTC
TRBV27,TRBJ2-5,.,CASSLTRLSQETQYF,TGTGCCAGCAGTTTAACTAGATTGAGCCAAGAGACCCAGTACTTC
TRBV7-9,TRBJ1-2,TRBD1,CASSRTGEGYTF,TGTGCCAGCAGCCGGACAGGGGAGGGCTACACCTTC
TRBV9,TRBJ2-7,.,CASSPRAGSSYEQYF,TGTGCCAGCAGCCCCCGGGCGGGGAGCTCTTACGAGCAGTACTTC
TRBV30,TRBJ1-1,.,CAGSVSGVGNTEAFF,TGTGCCGGGAGTGTATCCGGGGTAGGGAACACTGAAGCTTTCTTT
TRBV10-1,TRBJ2-1,TRBD2,CASSGSGGANEQFF,TGCGCCAGCAGCGGCAGCGGGGGGGCTAATGAGCAGTTCTTC
TRBV5-4,TRBJ2-5,.,CASSSDPTGETQYF,TGTGCCAGCAGCTCCGACCCCACGGGAGAGACCCAGTACTTC
TRBV6-5,TRBJ1-4,.,CASRKREKLFF,TGTGCCAGCAGAAAACGGGAAAAACTGTTTTTT
TRBV5-4,TRBJ1-1,.,CASSWGGRFTEAFF,TGTGCCAGCAGCTGGGGGGGACGGTTCACTGAAGCTTTCTTT
TRBV20-1,TRBJ1-2,.,CSAMVDNGYTF,TGCAGTGCTATGGTGGACAACGGCTACACCTTC
TRBV4-1,TRBJ2-5,TRBD2,CASSQPGLAGHF,TGCGCCAGCAGTCAACCGGGACTAGCGGGGCACTTC
TRBV9,TRBJ2-1,.,CASSISRASYNEQFF,TGTGCCAGCAGTATATCGAGAGCTTCCTACAATGAGCAGTTCTTC
TRBV4-1,TRBJ1-6,.,CASSRQQDTNSPLHF,TGCGCCAGCAGCCGCCAACAGGATACTAATTCACCCCTACACTTT
TRBV5-1,TRBJ1-1,TRBD1,CASSPVQGAGEAFF,TGCGCCAGCAGCCCGGTTCAGGGGGCTGGTGAAGCTTTCTTT
TRBV14,TRBJ2-7,.,CASSQDSGWSYEQYF,TGTGCCAGCAGCCAGGACAGTGGATGGTCCTACGAGCAGTACTTC
TRBV5-6,TRBJ1-2,.,CASSFSDGYTF,TGTGCCAGCAGCTTCTCAGATGGCTACACCTTC
TRBV10-3,TRBJ2-5,.,CAISLSNPQIQETQYF,TGTGCCATCAGTTTATCTAACCCCCAAATCCAAGAGACCCAGTACTTC
TRBV30,TRBJ2-1,TRBD2,CAWTSGEGLNVEQFF,TGTGCCTGGACCAGTGGGGAGGGCCTGAACGTCGAGCAGTTCTTC
TRBV10-2,TRBJ1-1,.,CASSESYPGTEAFF,TGCGCCAGCAGTGAGTCATATCCGGGGACTGAAGCTTTCTTT